The rows below give T cell receptor beta chains drawn from one sample of a study of graft-versus-host responses after intestinal transplantation. The repertoire was sequenced with immunoSEQ multiplex PCR; TCRdb's copy has only in-frame clones and lacks some. The data show 81,000 or so clones, roughly 91% seen once. These receptors have no identified antigens. Sample: unstimulated CD8+ T cells sorted from spleen or lymph node cells, taken before transplant. Receptors originate from a human donor who was the organ donor for an intestinal transplant. Each CDR3 is given with its conserved first and last residue. A D gene is named only where the DNA matches it firmly. Size tells how often a clone was seen (once, few, many) or the class of an expanded clone, and some rows leave it out.

once	TRBV7-8	NA	TRBJ2-4	CASSLGGENIQYF	TGTGCCAGCAGCTTAGGGGGGGAAAACATTCAGTACTTC
few	TRBV6-5	NA	TRBJ2-7	CASSYSESYEQYF	TGTGCCAGCAGTTACTCAGAGTCCTACGAGCAGTACTTC
NA	TRBV19	NA	TRBJ1-6	CAGRQSLSALHF	TGTGCCGGTCGACAGTCACTTTCGGCCCTCCACTTT
NA	TRBV19	NA	TRBJ2-1	CASSIYGQQFF	TGTGCCAGTAGTATATATGGCCAGCAGTTCTTC
NA	TRBV5-1	NA	TRBJ2-3	CASSISSRSSDTQYF	TGCGCCAGCAGTATTTCTAGCAGGAGCTCAGATACGCAGTATTTT
NA	TRBV7-9	NA	TRBJ2-7	CASSSSGAYEQYF	TGTGCCAGCAGCTCATCCGGGGCCTACGAGCAGTACTTC
NA	TRBV2	TRBD2	TRBJ2-3	CASTLVLGTTTDTQYF	TGTGCCAGCACCCTAGTTCTTGGGACTACCACAGATACGCAGTATTTT
once	TRBV5-1	NA	TRBJ2-7	CASSKEFSVVPEQYF	TGCGCCAGCAGCAAGGAATTTAGCGTGGTCCCCGAGCAGTACTTC
NA	TRBV27	TRBD2	TRBJ2-1	CASSPGLAGVGEQFF	TGTGCCAGCAGCCCCGGACTAGCGGGAGTAGGAGAGCAGTTCTTC
NA	TRBV19	NA	TRBJ1-1	CASSMVEFLRTSLNTEAFF	TGTGCCAGTAGTATGGTTGAGTTCTTAAGGACTTCTCTGAACACTGAAGCTTTCTTT
NA	TRBV6-1	NA	TRBJ1-5	CASSEAGAVNQPQHF	TGTGCCAGCAGCGAAGCAGGGGCAGTCAATCAGCCCCAGCATTTT
NA	TRBV5-1	TRBD1	TRBJ2-1	CASSTDPGQGKEFF	TGCGCCAGCAGCACCGATCCGGGACAGGGTAAAGAGTTCTTC
NA	TRBV7-3	NA	TRBJ1-5	CASSLSADQPQHF	TGTGCCAGCAGCCTGTCGGCGGATCAGCCCCAGCATTTT
once	TRBV2	TRBD2	TRBJ2-1	CASVMGGRYNEQFF	TGTGCCAGCGTGATGGGAGGGAGGTATAATGAGCAGTTCTTC
NA	TRBV9	TRBD2	TRBJ2-1	CASSLDPGTSGYNEQFF	TGTGCCAGCAGCTTGGATCCCGGGACTAGCGGTTACAATGAGCAGTTCTTC
once	TRBV5-1	TRBD2	TRBJ2-5	CASSCCLAGETQYF	TGCGCCAGCAGCTGTTGCCTAGCGGGGGAGACCCAGTACTTC
NA	TRBV9	TRBD1	TRBJ1-4	CASSAGQLNEKLFF	TGTGCCAGCAGCGCGGGACAGCTTAATGAAAAACTGTTTTTT